This TCR beta chain was profiled in a study of T-cell memory formation after mild COVID-19. At least ten counts were recorded for this clonotype. Using its own MiXCR run on the 5' RACE reads, TCRdb lists one record per CDR3 protein. Counted here are 280,000 or so distinct CDR3 sequences, roughly 8.2% occurring once; the ten biggest clones make up 22%. V was shortened by 2 bases and J by 9 bases, with 14 bases between the two germline ends. Germline V gene lookup returns CDR1 SGHTA and CDR2 FQGTGA. The CDR3 is 14 amino acids. The chain is built from TRBV7-3 and TRBJ1-5; D ambiguous. The sequenced sample consisted of PBMCs or a T cell subset sorted from them (not recorded which). The TCR sequence derives from a man between 18 and 29 years old who had mild COVID-19 (a few samples of this study predate the infection). Cell type and time point are not known. The CDR3 bases are TGTGCCAGCAGCTTAGATTCAGCGGCGGGGCCCCAGCATTTT. This encodes CASSLDSAAGPQHF.